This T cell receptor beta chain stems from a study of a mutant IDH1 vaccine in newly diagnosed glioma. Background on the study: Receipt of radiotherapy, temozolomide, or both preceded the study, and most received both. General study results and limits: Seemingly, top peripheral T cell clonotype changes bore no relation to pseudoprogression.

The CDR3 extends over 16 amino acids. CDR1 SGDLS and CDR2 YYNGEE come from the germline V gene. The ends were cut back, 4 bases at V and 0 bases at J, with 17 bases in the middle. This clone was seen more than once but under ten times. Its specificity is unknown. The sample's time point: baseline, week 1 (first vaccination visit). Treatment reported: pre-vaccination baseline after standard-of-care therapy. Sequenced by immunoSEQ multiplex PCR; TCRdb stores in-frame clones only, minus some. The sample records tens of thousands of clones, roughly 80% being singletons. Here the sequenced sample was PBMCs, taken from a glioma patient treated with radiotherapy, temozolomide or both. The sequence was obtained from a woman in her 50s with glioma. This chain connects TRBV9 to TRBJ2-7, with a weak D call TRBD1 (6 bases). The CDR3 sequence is CASSPRGSPSSYEQYF. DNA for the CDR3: TGTGCCAGCAGCCCTAGGGGGAGCCCGAGCTCCTACGAGCAGTACTTC.